The 9 T cell receptor beta chains below come from one sample, sequenced in a study of T cells after posttransplantation cyclophosphamide. Methotrexate plus calcineurin inhibitor accompanied controls' myeloablative marrow transplants; sampling was 1 year later. The method was immunoSEQ multiplex PCR; TCRdb's version includes in-frame clones alone and lacks a portion of them. The sample has 20,000 to 25,000 clones, 85% to 90% seen once. Sequenced here: PBMCs, sampled around 390 days after allogeneic stem cell transplant with calcineurin inhibitor and methotrexate. These TCRs come from a female patient between 30 and 45 years old who received an allogeneic stem cell transplant from an unrelated donor, was CMV-positive, and had acute and chronic GVHD. Some T cells may have originated in the graft donor.

The CDR3 DNA reads as TGTGCCAGTAGTATAGCTGGACAGGCTGAAGCTTTCTTT. Its protein product is CASSIAGQAEAFF. The rearrangement links TRBV19 to TRBJ1-1; the match to TRBD1 covers 7 bases. Germline V lookup: CDR1 LNHDA, CDR2 SQIVND (reference sequence). Trimming took 1 base from V and 6 from J; bases not matched to a gene: 2. The CDR3 has 13 amino acids.

The chain recombines TRBV19 with TRBJ2-1; TRBD2 is a possible D gene (5 bases). The V gene's germline CDR1 is LNHDA and CDR2 SQIVND (reference sequence). There are 13 residues in the CDR3. Deletions cut 0 bases from V and 11 bases from J, with 11 bases between. CDR3 coding DNA: TGTGCCAGTAGTATAGATCTAGCCCCCAAGCAGTTCTTC. It is translated as CASSIDLAPKQFF.

This rearrangement joins TRBV19 to TRBJ1-4, with 9 bases identical to TRBD1. CDR1 is LNHDA and CDR2 is SQIVND in the germline V gene (reference sequence). The CDR3 covers 17 residues. V lost 4 bases and J lost 4; bases outside the gene matches: 10. The chain's CDR3 is CASSTNRGRGDNEKLFF. CDR3 coding DNA: TGTGCCAGTAGTACAAACAGGGGGCGAGGGGATAATGAAAAACTGTTTTTT.

This rearrangement joins TRBV11-2 to TRBJ2-1; 9 bases fit TRBD2. After removal of 5 bases from V and 0 bases from J, the junction contained 5 bases not matched to a gene. Germline V gene lookup returns CDR1 SGHAT and CDR2 FQNNGV. This CDR3 region has 16 residues. The CDR3 spells CASSGLAGDSYNEQFF. CDR3 nucleotides: TGTGCCAGCAGCGGCTTAGCGGGAGACTCCTACAATGAGCAGTTCTTC.

The chain recombines TRBV25-1 with TRBJ2-1; D is uncertain. This CDR3 contains 14 residues. V lost 7 bases and J lost 6, with 16 bases in between. Germline-derived CDR1 and CDR2 are MGHDK and SYGVNS. Here the CDR3 DNA reads TGTGCCAGCACCCCCCCAGGTACCCTCAATGAGCAGTTCTTC. It yields the protein CASTPPGTLNEQFF.

CDR3 coding DNA: TGTGCCAGCAGCGGAGCGGGGAGCGTCCACGAGCAGTACTTC. Residues: CASSGAGSVHEQYF. The chain recombines TRBV25-1 with TRBJ2-5; 7 bases agree with TRBD2. Near its end, the DNA agrees better with TRBJ2-7, so the J call may be wrong. The CDR3 is 14 amino acids. Germline V gene sequence: CDR1 MGHDK, CDR2 SYGVNS.

The gene calls are TRBV2 and TRBJ2-5, with TRBD2 as a possible D gene (6 bases). V was clipped by 5 bases and J by 4 bases, with 14 bases between them. The length of the CDR3 is 14 residues. Germline V gene lookup returns CDR1 SNHLY and CDR2 FYNNEI. This CDR3 reads CASSRGLPSETQYF. The CDR3 coding sequence is TGTGCCAGCAGTCGCGGACTACCTTCAGAGACCCAGTACTTC.

This chain joins TRBV30 and TRBJ1-5; D may be TRBD1 (5 bases). The CDR3 runs to 15 residues. Per germline, CDR1 GTSNPN and CDR2 SVGIG (reference sequence). Trimming pared 4 bases from V and 8 bases from J, leaving 21 bases between. CDR3 coding DNA: TGTGCCTGGAACGGCGGGGACCAGTCCCGAAAGCCCCAGCATTTT. Protein: CAWNGGDQSRKPQHF.

V usage is TRBV7-2 and J usage is TRBJ2-7, with 11 positions matching TRBD2. Trimming removed 4 bases from V and 2 bases from J; junction bases left unmatched: 7. The CDR3 consists of 16 residues. Germline loops: CDR1 SGHTA, CDR2 FQGNSA. The CDR3 here is CASSSAGTSGAYEQYF. CDR3 DNA sequence: TGTGCCAGCAGCTCCGCCGGGACTAGCGGAGCCTACGAGCAGTACTTC. Using reference TRBV7-2 and TRBJ2-7 for the parts outside the CDR3, the full variable domain is GAGVSQSPSNKVTEKGKDVELRCDPISGHTALYWYRQSLGQGLEFLIYFQGNSAPDKSGLPSDRFSAERTGGSVSTLTIQRTQQEDSAVYLCASSSAGTSGAYEQYFGPGTRLTVT.